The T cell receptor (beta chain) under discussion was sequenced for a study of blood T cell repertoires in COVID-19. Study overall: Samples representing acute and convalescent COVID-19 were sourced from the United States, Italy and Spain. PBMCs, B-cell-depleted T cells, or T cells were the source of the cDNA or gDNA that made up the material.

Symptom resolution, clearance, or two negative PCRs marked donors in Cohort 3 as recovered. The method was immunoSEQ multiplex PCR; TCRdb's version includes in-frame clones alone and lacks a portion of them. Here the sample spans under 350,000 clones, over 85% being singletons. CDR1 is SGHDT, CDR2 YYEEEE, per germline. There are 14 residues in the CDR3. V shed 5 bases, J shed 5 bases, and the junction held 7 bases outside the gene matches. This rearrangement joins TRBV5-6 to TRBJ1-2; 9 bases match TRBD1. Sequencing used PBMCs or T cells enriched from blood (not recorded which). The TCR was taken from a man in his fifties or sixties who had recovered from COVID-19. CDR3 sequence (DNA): TGTGCCAGCAGACAACAGGGGGCTCGGTATGGCTACACCTTC. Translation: CASRQQGARYGYTF.